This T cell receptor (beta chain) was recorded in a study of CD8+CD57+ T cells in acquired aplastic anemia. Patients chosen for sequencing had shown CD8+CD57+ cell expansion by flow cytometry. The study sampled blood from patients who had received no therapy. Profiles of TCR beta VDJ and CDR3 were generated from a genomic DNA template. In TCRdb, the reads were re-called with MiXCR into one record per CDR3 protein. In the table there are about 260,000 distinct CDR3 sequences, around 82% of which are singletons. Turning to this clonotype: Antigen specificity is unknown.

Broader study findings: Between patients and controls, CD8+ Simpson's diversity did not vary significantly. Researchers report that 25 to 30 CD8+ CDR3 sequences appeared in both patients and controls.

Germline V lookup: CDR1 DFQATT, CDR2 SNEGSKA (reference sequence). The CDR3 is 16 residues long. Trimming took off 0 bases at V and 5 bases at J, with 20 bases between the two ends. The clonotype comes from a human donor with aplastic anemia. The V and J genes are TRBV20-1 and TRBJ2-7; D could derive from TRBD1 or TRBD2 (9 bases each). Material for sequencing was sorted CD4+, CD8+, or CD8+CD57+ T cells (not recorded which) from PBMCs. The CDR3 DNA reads TGCAGTGCTAGAGATCATCTAGCGGGACAGGGTGACGAGCAGTACGTC. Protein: CSARDHLAGQGDEQYV.